These 5 T cell receptor beta chains were sequenced from one sample in a study of T cells in women clearing cervical HPV infection (dated by TCRdb to 2016 to 2019). Preparation of the library involved the immunoSEQ multiplex PCR assay. The immuneACCESS repertoire file appears here via TCRdb, limited to in-frame rearrangements. These files lack a portion of the clones; in checked studies, under half of the deficit traces to unresolved V genes, and the cause of the others is not known. This sample's table has entries for about 24,000 clones. The ten largest clones take up around 5.4% of the sample. Source material: blood buffy coat. The receptors stem from a woman between 18 and 69 years old with a cervical HPV16 infection that either progressed to CIN3+ or cleared (not recorded which).

A word on this clone: The sequence runs out 3 residues before the end of the CDR3; the remainder is reconstructed from the germline J gene. J is TRBJ2-3 and V is TRBV2, with 8 bases fitting TRBD1. Germline V gene sequence: CDR1 SNHLY, CDR2 FYNNEI. Unmatched junction bases numbered 4, after V lost 6 bases and J lost 2 bases. The CDR3 spans 14 residues. The sequenced CDR3 bases are TGTGCCAGCAGAGGGACAGGTACCACAGATACG. Its translation: CASRGTGTTDT. The complete CDR3 protein is CASRGTGTTDTQYF. The full variable domain, rest sourced from reference TRBV2 and TRBJ2-3, is EPEVTQTPSHQVTQMGQEVILRCVPISNHLYFYWYRQILGQKVEFLVSFYNNEISEKSEIFDDQFSVERPDGSNFTLKIRSTKLEDSAMYFCASRGTGTTDTQYFGPGTRLTVL.

Comment on this clone: The observed sequence ends 3 residues before the CDR3 terminus, with the missing tail filled in from the germline J gene. The V gene is TRBV7-2, the J gene TRBJ2-2, with D unclear. Trimming took off 4 bases at V and 3 bases at J, with 9 bases between the two ends. Germline lookup yields CDR1 SGHTA and CDR2 FQGNSA. This CDR3 has 14 amino acids. The CDR3 sequence is CASSSPYHTGELFF. CDR3 DNA, as far as it was read: TGTGCCAGCAGCTCCCCCTACCACACCGGGGAG.

Turning to this clone: The CDR3 end lies 3 residues beyond the end of the read and is filled in from the germline J gene. The V and J genes are TRBV2 and TRBJ2-2, with 10 bases identical to TRBD1. The ends lost 10 bases at V and 3 bases at J; junction bases unmatched: 11. CDR1 is SNHLY and CDR2 is FYNNEI in the germline V gene. This CDR3 is 16 amino acids long. The part of the CDR3 DNA that was read is TGTGCCACCCTCTCTGACAGGGGGCGGGACACCGGGGAG. It encodes CATLSDRGRDTGE. The entire CDR3 protein reads CATLSDRGRDTGELFF.

Its frequency marks this clone as medium-sized. Read sequence stops 3 residues before the CDR3 end, and the germline J gene provides the missing end. Other nucleotide sequences from this sample produce the same CDR3. The J gene is TRBJ2-7, the V gene TRBV18; possibly TRBD1 or TRBD2 for D (5 bases each). Trimming removed 0 bases from V and 2 bases from J, with 17 bases in between. CDR3 length equals 17 residues. The germline gives CDR1 KGHSH, CDR2 LQKENI. CDR3 DNA, as far as it was read: TGTGCCAGCTCACCACCCATTTCGACCCGAGGGGCCTACGAG. Encoded protein: CASSPPISTRGAYE. The full CDR3 is CASSPPISTRGAYEQYF. Together with reference TRBV18 and TRBJ2-7, the CDR3 gives the full variable domain: NAGVMQNPRHLVRRRGQEARLRCSPMKGHSHVYWYRQLPEEGLKFMVYLQKENIIDESGMPKERFSAEFPKEGPSILRIQQVVRGDSAAYFCASSPPISTRGAYEQYFGPGTRLTVT.

As for this clone: The read ends 3 residues early relative to the CDR3; the germline J gene fills the gap. The rearrangement links TRBV5-4 to TRBJ2-7, with TRBD1 as a possible D gene (6 bases). V shed 4 bases and J shed 6 bases, with 8 bases lying between them. This CDR3 has 11 amino acids. Germline assignment: CDR1 SGHNT and CDR2 YYREEE (reference sequence). CDR3 in amino acids: CASSLTGEQYF. Incomplete CDR3 DNA: TGTGCCAGCAGCCTGACAGGCGAG.